This is a list of T cell receptor beta chains from one sample in a study of radiation and T cells in renal cell carcinoma. Generated by immunoSEQ multiplex PCR, the TCRdb table keeps only in-frame clones and is missing some. The repertoire holds tens of thousands of clones, with roughly 85% as singletons. Sequences were derived from blood, sampled from a patient whose treatment included radiotherapy and nephrectomy. The receptors come from a woman aged 45-65 years with renal cell carcinoma. The CDR3 runs from the conserved cysteine through the conserved F or W. D genes are given only for firm matches.

CDR3nt: TGTGCCAGCAGCTTACAGGGAGAATCACCCCTCCACTTT; CDR3aa: CASSLQGESPLHF; v_gene: TRBV7-8; j_gene: TRBJ1-6; d_gene: .
CDR3nt: TGTGCCAGCAGCCCGTCAGGGGGCGAGAGGAACTATGGCTACACCTTC; CDR3aa: CASSPSGGERNYGYTF; v_gene: TRBV7-8; j_gene: TRBJ1-2; d_gene: TRBD1
CDR3nt: TGTGCCAGCAGGCTTCCCCCAGGAAACACCATATATTTT; CDR3aa: CASRLPPGNTIYF; v_gene: TRBV28; j_gene: TRBJ1-3; d_gene: .
CDR3nt: TGTGCCATCAGTGCCGACCCTAACTATGGCTACACCTTC; CDR3aa: CAISADPNYGYTF; v_gene: TRBV10-3; j_gene: TRBJ1-2; d_gene: .
CDR3nt: TGTGCCAGCAGTTTAAGCCAGGGGGGCTACGAGCAGTACTTC; CDR3aa: CASSLSQGGYEQYF; v_gene: TRBV28; j_gene: TRBJ2-7; d_gene: .
CDR3nt: TGCGCCAGCAGCCAAGAGCTTGACAGGGGGTCCTCCTACAATGAGCAGTTCTTC; CDR3aa: CASSQELDRGSSYNEQFF; v_gene: TRBV4-3; j_gene: TRBJ2-1; d_gene: TRBD1
CDR3nt: TGTGCCAGCACCAGCCAAGAGACCCAGTACTTC; CDR3aa: CASTSQETQYF; v_gene: TRBV7-6; j_gene: TRBJ2-5; d_gene: .
CDR3nt: TGTGCCTGGGGGGAGTTCAATCCAGATACGCAGTATTTT; CDR3aa: CAWGEFNPDTQYF; v_gene: TRBV30; j_gene: TRBJ2-3; d_gene: .
CDR3nt: TGCGCCAGCAGCTTCCCGGGGGGACAAACTGAAGCTTTCTTT; CDR3aa: CASSFPGGQTEAFF; v_gene: TRBV5-1; j_gene: TRBJ1-1; d_gene: .
CDR3nt: TGTGCCACCAGCAGATCCCGGGGCAATGAGCAGTTCTTC; CDR3aa: CATSRSRGNEQFF; v_gene: TRBV15; j_gene: TRBJ2-1; d_gene: .
CDR3nt: TGTGCCAGCAGCGAGCCGGGACTAGCTATCACAGATACGCAGTATTTT; CDR3aa: CASSEPGLAITDTQYF; v_gene: TRBV9; j_gene: TRBJ2-3; d_gene: TRBD2
CDR3nt: TGTGCCAGCAGTGGCCCGGGCTACAATGAGCAGTTCTTC; CDR3aa: CASSGPGYNEQFF; v_gene: TRBV6-1; j_gene: TRBJ2-1; d_gene: .
CDR3nt: TGTGCCAGCAGCGTAGACCCGAGGGGGTCTTACGAGCAGTACTTC; CDR3aa: CASSVDPRGSYEQYF; v_gene: TRBV9; j_gene: TRBJ2-7; d_gene: .
CDR3nt: TGTGCCAGCAGCGGGACAATGGGGGGCGTCACTGAAGCTTTCTTT; CDR3aa: CASSGTMGGVTEAFF; v_gene: TRBV5-4; j_gene: TRBJ1-1; d_gene: .
CDR3nt: TGCGCCAGCAGACAAGGAGGTGAAAAACTGTTTTTT; CDR3aa: CASRQGGEKLFF; v_gene: TRBV5-1; j_gene: TRBJ1-4; d_gene: .
CDR3nt: TGTGCCAGCGGACTAGCGGGGAGAACTAGCACAGATACGCAGTATTTT; CDR3aa: CASGLAGRTSTDTQYF; v_gene: TRBV2; j_gene: TRBJ2-3; d_gene: TRBD2
CDR3nt: TGTGCCAGCAGTTTAAGGGGAGAAGCTTTCTTT; CDR3aa: CASSLRGEAFF; v_gene: TRBV27; j_gene: TRBJ1-1; d_gene: .